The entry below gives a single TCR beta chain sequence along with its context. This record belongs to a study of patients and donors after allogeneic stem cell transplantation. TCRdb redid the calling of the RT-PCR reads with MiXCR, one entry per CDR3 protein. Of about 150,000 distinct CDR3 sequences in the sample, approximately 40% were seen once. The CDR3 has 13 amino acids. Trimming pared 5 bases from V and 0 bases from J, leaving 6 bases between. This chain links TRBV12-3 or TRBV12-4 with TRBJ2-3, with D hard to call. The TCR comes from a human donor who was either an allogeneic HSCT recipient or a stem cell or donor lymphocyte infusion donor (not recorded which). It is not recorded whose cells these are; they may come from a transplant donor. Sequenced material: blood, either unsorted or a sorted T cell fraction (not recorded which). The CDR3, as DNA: TGTGCCAGCAGTCCCACAAGCACAGATACGCAGTATTTT. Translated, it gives CASSPTSTDTQYF.